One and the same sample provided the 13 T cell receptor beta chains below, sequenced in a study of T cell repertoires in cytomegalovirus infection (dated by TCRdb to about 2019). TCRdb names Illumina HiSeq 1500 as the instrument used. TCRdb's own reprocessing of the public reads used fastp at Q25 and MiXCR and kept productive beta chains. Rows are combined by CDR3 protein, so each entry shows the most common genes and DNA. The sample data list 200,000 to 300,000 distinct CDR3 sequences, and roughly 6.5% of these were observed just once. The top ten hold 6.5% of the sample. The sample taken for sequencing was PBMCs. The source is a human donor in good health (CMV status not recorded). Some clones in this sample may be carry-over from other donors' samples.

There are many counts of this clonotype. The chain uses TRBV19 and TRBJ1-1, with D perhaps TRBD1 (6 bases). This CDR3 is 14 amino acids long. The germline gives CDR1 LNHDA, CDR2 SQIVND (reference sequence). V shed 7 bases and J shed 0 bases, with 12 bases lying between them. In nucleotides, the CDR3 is TGTGCCAGTACTAGGGGGACCCTGAACACTGAAGCTTTCTTT. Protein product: CASTRGTLNTEAFF.

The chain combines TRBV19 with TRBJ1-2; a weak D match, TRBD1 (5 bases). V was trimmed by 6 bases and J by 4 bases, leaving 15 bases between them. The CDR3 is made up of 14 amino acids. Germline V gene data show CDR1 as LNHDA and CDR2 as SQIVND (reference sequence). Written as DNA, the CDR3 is TGTGCCAGTAGATGGCCCGGGGGAAGCTATGGCTACACCTTC. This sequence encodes CASRWPGGSYGYTF.

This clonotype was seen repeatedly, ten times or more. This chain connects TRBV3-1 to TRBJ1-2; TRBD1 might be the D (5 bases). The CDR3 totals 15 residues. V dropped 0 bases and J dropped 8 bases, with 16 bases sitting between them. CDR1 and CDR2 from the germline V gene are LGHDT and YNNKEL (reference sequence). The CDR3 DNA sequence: TGTGCCAGCAGCCAAGAGGGGGTTTCCCGCCGAGGCTACACCTTC. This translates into CASSQEGVSRRGYTF.

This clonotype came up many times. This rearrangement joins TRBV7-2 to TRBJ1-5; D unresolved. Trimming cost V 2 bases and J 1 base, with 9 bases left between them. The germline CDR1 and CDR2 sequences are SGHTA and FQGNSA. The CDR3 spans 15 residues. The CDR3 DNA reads TGTGCCAGCAGCTTATGGCCAGGAAGCAATCAGCCCCAGCATTTT. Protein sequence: CASSLWPGSNQPQHF. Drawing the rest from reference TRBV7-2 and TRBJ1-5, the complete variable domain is GAGVSQSPSNKVTEKGKDVELRCDPISGHTALYWYRQSLGQGLEFLIYFQGNSAPDKSGLPSDRFSAERTGGSVSTLTIQRTQQEDSAVYLCASSLWPGSNQPQHFGDGTRLSIL.

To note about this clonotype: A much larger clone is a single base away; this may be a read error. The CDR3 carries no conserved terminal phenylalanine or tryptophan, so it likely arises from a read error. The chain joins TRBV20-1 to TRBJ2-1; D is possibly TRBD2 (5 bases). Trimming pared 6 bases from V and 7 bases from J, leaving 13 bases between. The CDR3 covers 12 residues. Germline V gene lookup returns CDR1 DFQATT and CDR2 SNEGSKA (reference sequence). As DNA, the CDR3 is TGCAGTGCCTCCCGGGATCCTAATGAGCAGTTCTAC. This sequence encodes CSASRDPNEQFY.

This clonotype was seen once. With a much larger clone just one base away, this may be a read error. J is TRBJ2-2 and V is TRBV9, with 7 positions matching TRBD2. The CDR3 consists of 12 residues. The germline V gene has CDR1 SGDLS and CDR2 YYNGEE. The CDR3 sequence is CASSVGSGALFF. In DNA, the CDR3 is TGTGCCAGCAGCGTAGGAAGCGGGGCGCTGTTTTTT.

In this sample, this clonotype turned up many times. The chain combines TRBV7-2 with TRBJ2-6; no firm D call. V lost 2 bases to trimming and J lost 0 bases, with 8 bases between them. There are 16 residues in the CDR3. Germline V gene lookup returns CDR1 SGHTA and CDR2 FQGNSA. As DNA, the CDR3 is TGTGCCAGCAGCTTACGACGGTCCTCTGGGGCCAACGTCCTGACTTTC. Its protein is CASSLRRSSGANVLTF.

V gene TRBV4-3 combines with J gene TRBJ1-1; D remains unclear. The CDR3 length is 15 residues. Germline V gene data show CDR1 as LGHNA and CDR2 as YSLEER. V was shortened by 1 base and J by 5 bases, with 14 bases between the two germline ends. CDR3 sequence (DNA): TGCGCCAGCAGCCAAGCCTACCCCGGGGTTACTGAAGCTTTCTTT. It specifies CASSQAYPGVTEAFF.

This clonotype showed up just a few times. CDR3 amino acids: CASSLLGPGNSGNTIYF. As DNA, the CDR3 is TGTGCCAGCAGCTTATTGGGTCCAGGGAACTCTGGAAACACCATATATTTT. The chain is built from TRBV7-9 and TRBJ1-3, with D possibly TRBD1 on 5 matching bases. The CDR3 sequence is 17 residues long. Trimming took 2 bases from V and 0 from J, leaving 14 bases between them. Germline V gene data show CDR1 as SEHNR and CDR2 as FQNEAQ (reference sequence).

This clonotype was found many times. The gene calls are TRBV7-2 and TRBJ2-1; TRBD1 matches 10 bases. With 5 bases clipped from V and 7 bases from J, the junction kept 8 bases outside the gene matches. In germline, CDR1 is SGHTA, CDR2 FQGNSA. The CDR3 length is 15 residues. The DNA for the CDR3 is TGTGCCAGCAGCCACCGGGACAGGGGTATGAATGAGCAGTTCTTC. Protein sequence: CASSHRDRGMNEQFF.

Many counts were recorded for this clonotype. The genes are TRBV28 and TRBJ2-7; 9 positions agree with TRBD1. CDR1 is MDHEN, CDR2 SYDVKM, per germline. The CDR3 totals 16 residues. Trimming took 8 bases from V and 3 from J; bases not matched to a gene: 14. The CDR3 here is CASRKYPGQGHYEQYF. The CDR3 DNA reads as TGTGCCAGCCGAAAGTACCCGGGACAGGGTCACTACGAGCAGTACTTC.

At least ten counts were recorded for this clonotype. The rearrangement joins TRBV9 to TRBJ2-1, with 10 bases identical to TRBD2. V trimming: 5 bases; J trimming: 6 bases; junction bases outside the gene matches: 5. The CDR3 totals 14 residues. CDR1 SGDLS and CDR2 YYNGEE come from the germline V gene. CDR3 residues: CASSRTSGSNEQFF. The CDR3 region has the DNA TGTGCCAGCAGTCGGACTAGCGGATCCAATGAGCAGTTCTTC.

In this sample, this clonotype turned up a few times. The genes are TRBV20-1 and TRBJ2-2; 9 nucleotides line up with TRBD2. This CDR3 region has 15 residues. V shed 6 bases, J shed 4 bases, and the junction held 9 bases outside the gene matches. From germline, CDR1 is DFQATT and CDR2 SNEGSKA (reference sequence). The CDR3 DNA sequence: TGCAGTGCCCGGCGAGCGGGGGGCGGCACCGGGGAGCTGTTTTTT. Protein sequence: CSARRAGGGTGELFF.